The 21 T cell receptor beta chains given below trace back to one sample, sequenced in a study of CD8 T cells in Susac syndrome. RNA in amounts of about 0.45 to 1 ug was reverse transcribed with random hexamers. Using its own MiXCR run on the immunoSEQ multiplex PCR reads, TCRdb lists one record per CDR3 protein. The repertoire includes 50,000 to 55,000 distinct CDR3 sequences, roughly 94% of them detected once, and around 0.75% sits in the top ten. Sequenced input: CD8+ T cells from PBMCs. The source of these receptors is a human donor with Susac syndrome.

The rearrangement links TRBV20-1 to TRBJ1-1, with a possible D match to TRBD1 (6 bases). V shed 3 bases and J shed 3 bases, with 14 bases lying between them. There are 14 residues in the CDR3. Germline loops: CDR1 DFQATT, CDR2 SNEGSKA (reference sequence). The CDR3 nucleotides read TGCAGTGCTAGTCGAACAGGGTTGGACACTGAAGCTTTCTTT. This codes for CSASRTGLDTEAFF.

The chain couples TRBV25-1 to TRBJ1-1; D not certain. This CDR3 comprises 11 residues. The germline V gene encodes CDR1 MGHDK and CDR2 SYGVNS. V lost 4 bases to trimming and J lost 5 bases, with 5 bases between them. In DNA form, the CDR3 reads TGTGCCAGCAGTGGTGGGACTGAAGCTTTCTTT. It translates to CASSGGTEAFF.

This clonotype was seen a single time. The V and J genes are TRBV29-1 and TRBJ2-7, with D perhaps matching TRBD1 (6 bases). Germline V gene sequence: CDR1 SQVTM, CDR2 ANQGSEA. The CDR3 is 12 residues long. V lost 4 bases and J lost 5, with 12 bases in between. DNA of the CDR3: TGCAGCGTTGGAATACAGGGCCACGAGCAGTACTTC. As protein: CSVGIQGHEQYF.

DNA for the CDR3: TGTGCCAGCAGCTTAGAACAGGGCTACGAGCAGTACTTC. The encoded protein is CASSLEQGYEQYF. V gene TRBV7-7 combines with J gene TRBJ2-7, with D perhaps matching TRBD1 (6 bases). Between the trimmed V and J ends, which lost 1 base and 3 bases, there was a span of 7 bases. CDR3 size: 13 residues. CDR1 and CDR2 from the germline V gene are SSHAT and FNYEAQ (reference sequence).

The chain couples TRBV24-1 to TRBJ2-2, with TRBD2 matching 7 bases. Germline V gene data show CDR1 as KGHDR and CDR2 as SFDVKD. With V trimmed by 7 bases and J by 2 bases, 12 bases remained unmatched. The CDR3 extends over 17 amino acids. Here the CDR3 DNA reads TGTGCCACCAGGGATCCCCAGCTAGCGGTTAACACCGGGGAGCTGTTTTTT. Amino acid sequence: CATRDPQLAVNTGELFF.

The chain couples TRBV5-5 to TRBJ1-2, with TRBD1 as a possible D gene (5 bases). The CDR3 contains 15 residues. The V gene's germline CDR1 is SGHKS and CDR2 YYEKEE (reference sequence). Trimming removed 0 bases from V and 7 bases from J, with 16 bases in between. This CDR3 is CASSLDSAGPGGYTF. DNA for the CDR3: TGTGCCAGCAGCTTGGACAGCGCGGGGCCTGGTGGCTACACCTTC. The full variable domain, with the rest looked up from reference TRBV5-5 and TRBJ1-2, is DAGVTQSPTHLIKTRGQQVTLRCSPISGHKSVSWYQQVLGQGPQFIFQYYEKEERGRGNFPDRFSARQFPNYSSELNVNALLLGDSALYLCASSLDSAGPGGYTFGSGTRLTVV.

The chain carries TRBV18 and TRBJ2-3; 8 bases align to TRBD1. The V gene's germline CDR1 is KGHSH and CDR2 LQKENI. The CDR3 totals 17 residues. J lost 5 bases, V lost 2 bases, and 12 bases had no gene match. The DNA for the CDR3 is TGTGCCAGCTCACCAACCTCTTGGGACAGGATGAAAGATACGCAGTATTTT. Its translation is CASSPTSWDRMKDTQYF.

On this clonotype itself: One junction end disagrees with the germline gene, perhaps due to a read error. The CDR3 spells CAIREYRERTDTQYF. The DNA of the CDR3 is TGTGCCATCAGGGAGTACAGGGAACGCACAGATACGCAGTATTTT. This sequence joins TRBV10-3 and TRBJ2-3, with D possibly being TRBD1 (6 bases). The CDR3 length is 15 residues. The germline CDR1 and CDR2 sequences are ENHRY and SYGVKD.

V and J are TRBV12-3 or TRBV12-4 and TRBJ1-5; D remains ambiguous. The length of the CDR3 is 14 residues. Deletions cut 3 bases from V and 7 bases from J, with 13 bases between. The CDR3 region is CASSLAGFRQPQHF. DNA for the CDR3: TGTGCCAGCAGTTTGGCGGGGTTTAGGCAGCCCCAGCATTTT.

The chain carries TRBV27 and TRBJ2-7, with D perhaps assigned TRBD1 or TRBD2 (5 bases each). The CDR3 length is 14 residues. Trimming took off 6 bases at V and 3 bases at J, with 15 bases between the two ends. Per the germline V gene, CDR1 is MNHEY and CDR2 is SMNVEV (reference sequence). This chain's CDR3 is CASSHTGTYYEQYF. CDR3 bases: TGTGCCAGCAGCCACACCGGGACCTACTACGAGCAGTACTTC.

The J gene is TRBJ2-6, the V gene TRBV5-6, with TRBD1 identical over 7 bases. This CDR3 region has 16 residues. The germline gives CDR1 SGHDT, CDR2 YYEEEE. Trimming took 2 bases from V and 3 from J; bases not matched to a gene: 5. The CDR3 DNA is TGTGCCAGCAGCTTTGACAGGGTTGATGGGGCCAACGTCCTGACTTTC. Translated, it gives CASSFDRVDGANVLTF.

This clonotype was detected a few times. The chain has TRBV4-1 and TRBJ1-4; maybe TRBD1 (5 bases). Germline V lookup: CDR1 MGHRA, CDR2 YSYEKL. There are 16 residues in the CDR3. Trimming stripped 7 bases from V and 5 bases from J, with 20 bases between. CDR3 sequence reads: CASTLSVRQLNEKLFF. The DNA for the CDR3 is TGCGCCAGCACCCTGTCGGTGAGACAGCTAAATGAAAAACTGTTTTTT.

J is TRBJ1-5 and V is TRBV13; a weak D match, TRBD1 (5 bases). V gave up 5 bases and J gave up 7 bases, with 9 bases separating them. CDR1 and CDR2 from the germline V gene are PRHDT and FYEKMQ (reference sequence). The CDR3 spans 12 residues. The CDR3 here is CASSRGDQPQHF. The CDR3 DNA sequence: TGTGCCAGCAGCCGGGGGGACCAGCCCCAGCATTTT.

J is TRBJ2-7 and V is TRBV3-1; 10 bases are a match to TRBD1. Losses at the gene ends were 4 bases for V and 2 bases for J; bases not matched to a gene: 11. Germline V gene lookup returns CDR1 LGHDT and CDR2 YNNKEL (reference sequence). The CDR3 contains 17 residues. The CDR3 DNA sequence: TGTGCCAGCAGCCCTTCCAAGACAGGGGGCTATCCCTACGAGCAGTACTTC. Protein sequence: CASSPSKTGGYPYEQYF.

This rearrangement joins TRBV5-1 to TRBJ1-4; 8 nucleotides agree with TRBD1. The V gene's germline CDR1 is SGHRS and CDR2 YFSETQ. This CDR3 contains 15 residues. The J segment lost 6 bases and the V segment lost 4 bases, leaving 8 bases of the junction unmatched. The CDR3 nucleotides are TGCGCCAGCAGCGATAAGACAGGGGTGGATGAAAAACTGTTTTTT. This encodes CASSDKTGVDEKLFF.

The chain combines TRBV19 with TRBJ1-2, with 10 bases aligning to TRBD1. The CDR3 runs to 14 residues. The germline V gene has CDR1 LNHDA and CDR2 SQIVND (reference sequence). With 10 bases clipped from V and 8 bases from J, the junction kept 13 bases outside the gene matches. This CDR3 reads CANTPGQGKNGYTF. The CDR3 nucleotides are TGTGCCAACACTCCGGGACAGGGGAAGAACGGCTACACCTTC.

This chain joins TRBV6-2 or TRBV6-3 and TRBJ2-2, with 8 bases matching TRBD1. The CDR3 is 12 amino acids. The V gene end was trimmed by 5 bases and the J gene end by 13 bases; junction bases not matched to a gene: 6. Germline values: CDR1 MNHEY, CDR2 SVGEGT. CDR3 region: CASSQDRAMLFF. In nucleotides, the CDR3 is TGTGCCAGCAGTCAGGACAGGGCCATGCTGTTTTTT.

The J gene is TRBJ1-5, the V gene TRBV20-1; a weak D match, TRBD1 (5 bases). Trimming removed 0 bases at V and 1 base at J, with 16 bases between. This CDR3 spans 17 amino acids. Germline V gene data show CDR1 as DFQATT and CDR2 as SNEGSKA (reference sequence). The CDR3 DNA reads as TGCAGTGCTAGAGATAGGGGTCAGGGACCAAGCAATCAGCCCCAGCATTTT. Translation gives CSARDRGQGPSNQPQHF.

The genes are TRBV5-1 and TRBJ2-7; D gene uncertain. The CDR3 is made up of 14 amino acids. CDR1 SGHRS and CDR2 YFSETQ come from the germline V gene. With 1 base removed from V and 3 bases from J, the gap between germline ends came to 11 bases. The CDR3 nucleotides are TGCGCCAGCAGCTTGAGTAGTCCCGGCTACGAGCAGTACTTC. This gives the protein CASSLSSPGYEQYF.

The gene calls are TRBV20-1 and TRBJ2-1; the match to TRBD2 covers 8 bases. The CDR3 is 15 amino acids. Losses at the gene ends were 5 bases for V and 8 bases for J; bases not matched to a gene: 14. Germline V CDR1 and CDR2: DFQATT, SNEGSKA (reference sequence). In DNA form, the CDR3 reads TGCAGTGCTCTTTCGGGGAGCGGGGGTAGGGATGAGCAGTTCTTC. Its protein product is CSALSGSGGRDEQFF.

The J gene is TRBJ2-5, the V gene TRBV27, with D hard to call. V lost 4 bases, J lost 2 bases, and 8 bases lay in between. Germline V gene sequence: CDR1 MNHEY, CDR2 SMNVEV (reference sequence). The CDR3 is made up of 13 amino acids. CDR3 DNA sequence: TGTGCCAGCAGTTATATGGGGCAAGAGACCCAGTACTTC. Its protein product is CASSYMGQETQYF.